This entry lists 11 T cell receptor beta chains sequenced from one sample in a study of blood T cell repertoires in COVID-19. Only in-frame clones appear in the TCRdb table, and some are missing; sequencing was by immunoSEQ multiplex PCR. The sample has about 42,000 clones, around 85% seen once; the top ten hold 9% to 15%. The sample comprised peripheral blood. The source of these receptors is a human donor in a cohort sampled during active COVID-19.

The V and J genes are TRBV4-3 and TRBJ1-5; D gene uncertain. The CDR3 spans 16 residues. The V gene's germline CDR1 is LGHNA and CDR2 YSLEER. V lost 0 bases to trimming and J lost 3 bases, with 12 bases between them. CDR3 DNA sequence: TGCGCCAGCAGCCAAGATCCGGCAGGCCCCAATCAGCCCCAGCATTTT. It specifies CASSQDPAGPNQPQHF.

This chain uses TRBV12-3 or TRBV12-4 with TRBJ2-1; 9 positions agree with TRBD2. Trimming removed 10 bases from V and 6 bases from J; junction bases left unmatched: 7. The CDR3 covers 13 residues. For the CDR3, the DNA is TGTGCCACATCCTCGCGGGGGGGCAATGAGCAGTTCTTC. This codes for CATSSRGGNEQFF.

This rearrangement joins TRBV5-1 to TRBJ1-5; 11 bases are shared with TRBD1. The V gene's germline CDR1 is SGHRS and CDR2 YFSETQ. The CDR3 length is 15 residues. V gave up 4 bases and J gave up 4 bases; unmatched junction bases: 4. CDR3 in DNA: TGCGCCAGCAGCCCGGGGGACAGGGGGAATCAGCCCCAGCATTTT. Its translation: CASSPGDRGNQPQHF.

Here the CDR3 DNA reads TGTGCCAGCACCCCCGTTCGGGGGGGCACGGGAGAAGAGCAGTTCTTC. Protein: CASTPVRGGTGEEQFF. The rearrangement joins TRBV7-8 to TRBJ2-1; 8 bases agree with TRBD2. CDR3 length: 16 amino acids. The J segment lost 10 bases and the V segment lost 7 bases, leaving 18 bases of the junction unmatched. Germline CDR1 and CDR2: SGHVS and FQNEAQ.

This rearrangement joins TRBV9 to TRBJ1-2, with TRBD1 matching 8 bases. This CDR3 is built from 14 residues. J gave up 1 base and V 4 bases, and 3 bases lay outside the gene matches. Germline V gene lookup returns CDR1 SGDLS and CDR2 YYNGEE. Here the CDR3 DNA reads TGTGCCAGCAGCCCCGGACAGGGTAACTATGGCTACACCTTC. It is translated as CASSPGQGNYGYTF.

The rearrangement links TRBV9 to TRBJ2-7; TRBD2 aligns across 8 bases. The junction had 15 bases not matched to a gene; V was cut back by 7 bases and J by 6 bases. This CDR3 spans 15 amino acids. Germline values: CDR1 SGDLS, CDR2 YYNGEE. The CDR3 here is CASQRGWGTVGEQYF. The DNA of the CDR3 is TGTGCCAGCCAGCGGGGGTGGGGCACAGTCGGCGAGCAGTACTTC. The whole variable domain, remainder taken from reference TRBV9 and TRBJ2-7, is DSGVTQTPKHLITATGQRVTLRCSPRSGDLSVYWYQQSLDQGLQFLIQYYNGEERAKGNILERFSAQQFPDLHSELNLSSLELGDSALYFCASQRGWGTVGEQYFGPGTRLTVT.

The V gene is TRBV3-1 (or the pseudogene TRBV3-2), the J gene TRBJ2-5; maybe TRBD2 (6 bases). The CDR3 extends over 16 amino acids. Germline CDR1 LGHDT, CDR2 YNNKEL (reference sequence). V was trimmed by 0 bases and J by 10 bases, leaving 21 bases between them. CDR3 region: CASSQDAGLGAGVQYF. CDR3 bases: TGTGCCAGCAGCCAAGATGCGGGGCTTGGTGCAGGCGTCCAGTACTTC.

The chain has TRBV6-5 and TRBJ2-7, with 8 positions matching TRBD1. J lost 9 bases, V lost 2 bases, and 12 bases had no gene match. The CDR3 loop spans 15 amino acids. The germline CDR1 and CDR2 sequences are MNHEY and SVGAGI. CDR3 sequence: CASSYIEQGDRGQYF. Written as DNA, the CDR3 is TGTGCCAGCAGTTACATCGAACAGGGGGATAGAGGGCAGTACTTC.

The chain combines TRBV7-6 with TRBJ2-1, with 9 bases lining up with TRBD2. The CDR3 loop spans 15 amino acids. The junction had 7 bases not matched to a gene; V was cut back by 3 bases and J by 7 bases. From germline, CDR1 is SGHVS and CDR2 FNYEAQ. CDR3 sequence reads: CASSFIAGAGNEQFF. CDR3 DNA: TGTGCCAGCAGCTTTATAGCGGGAGCAGGTAATGAGCAGTTCTTC.

The rearrangement links TRBV20-1 to TRBJ1-2; D remains ambiguous. Per germline, CDR1 DFQATT and CDR2 SNEGSKA (reference sequence). The V gene lost 6 bases and the J gene lost 11 bases, with 16 bases spanning the gap. There are 11 residues in the CDR3. The CDR3 is CSALWQRDYTF. The DNA of the CDR3 is TGCAGTGCCCTATGGCAGAGGGATTACACCTTC.

The V and J genes are TRBV28 and TRBJ1-2; 7 nucleotides align to TRBD1. This CDR3 region has 14 residues. The trim removed 6 bases at V and 4 bases at J, leaving 8 bases unmatched. CDR1 is MDHEN and CDR2 is SYDVKM in the germline V gene. Written as DNA, the CDR3 is TGTGCCAGCAGCCCGACAGGGTCTTCCTATGGCTACACCTTC. Translated, it gives CASSPTGSSYGYTF.